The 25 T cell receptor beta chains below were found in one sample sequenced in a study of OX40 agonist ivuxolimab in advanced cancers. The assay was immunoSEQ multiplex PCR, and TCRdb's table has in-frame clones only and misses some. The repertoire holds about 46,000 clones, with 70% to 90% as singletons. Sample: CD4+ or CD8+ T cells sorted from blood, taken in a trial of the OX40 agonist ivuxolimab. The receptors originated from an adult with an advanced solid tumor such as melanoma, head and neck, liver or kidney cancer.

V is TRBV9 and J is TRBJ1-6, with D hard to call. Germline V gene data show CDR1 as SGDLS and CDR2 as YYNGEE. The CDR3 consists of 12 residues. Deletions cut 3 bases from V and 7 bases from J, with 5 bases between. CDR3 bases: TGTGCCAGCAGCGCACTAAATTCACCCCTCCACTTT. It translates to CASSALNSPLHF.

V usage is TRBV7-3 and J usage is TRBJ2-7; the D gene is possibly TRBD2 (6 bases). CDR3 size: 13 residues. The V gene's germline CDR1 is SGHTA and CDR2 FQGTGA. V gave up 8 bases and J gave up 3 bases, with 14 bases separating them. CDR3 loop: CASQEGLSYEQYF. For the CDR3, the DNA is TGTGCCAGCCAGGAGGGGCTCAGCTACGAGCAGTACTTC.

For the CDR3, the DNA is TGTGCCAGCACGGGGGTGGGCGGGGAGCTGTTTTTT. Translation: CASTGVGGELFF. The V and J genes are TRBV9 and TRBJ2-2; tentative D call: TRBD2 (6 bases). V dropped 6 bases and J dropped 7 bases, with 10 bases sitting between them. Germline assignment: CDR1 SGDLS and CDR2 YYNGEE. This CDR3 has 12 residues. Supplemented by reference TRBV9 and TRBJ2-2, the full variable domain reads DSGVTQTPKHLITATGQRVTLRCSPRSGDLSVYWYQQSLDQGLQFLIQYYNGEERAKGNILERFSAQQFPDLHSELNLSSLELGDSALYFCASTGVGGELFFGEGSRLTVL.

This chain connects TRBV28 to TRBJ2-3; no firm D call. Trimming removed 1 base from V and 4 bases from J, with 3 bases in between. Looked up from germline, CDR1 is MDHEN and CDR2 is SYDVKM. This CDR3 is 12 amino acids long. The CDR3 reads CASSLSPDTQYF. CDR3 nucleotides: TGTGCCAGCAGTTTATCTCCAGATACGCAGTATTTT.

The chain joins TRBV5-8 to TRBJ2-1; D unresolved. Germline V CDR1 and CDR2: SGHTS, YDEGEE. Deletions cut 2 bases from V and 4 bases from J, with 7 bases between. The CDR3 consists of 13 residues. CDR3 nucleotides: TGTGCCAGCAGCTTTTTCCCGTACAATGAGCAGTTCTTC. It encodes CASSFFPYNEQFF.

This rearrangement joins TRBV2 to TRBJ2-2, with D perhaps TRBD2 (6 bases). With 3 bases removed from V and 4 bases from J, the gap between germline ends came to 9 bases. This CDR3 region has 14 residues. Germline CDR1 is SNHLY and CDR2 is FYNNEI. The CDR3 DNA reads TGTGCCAGCAGTGAGGATAGCGGCACCGGGGAGCTGTTTTTT. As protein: CASSEDSGTGELFF.

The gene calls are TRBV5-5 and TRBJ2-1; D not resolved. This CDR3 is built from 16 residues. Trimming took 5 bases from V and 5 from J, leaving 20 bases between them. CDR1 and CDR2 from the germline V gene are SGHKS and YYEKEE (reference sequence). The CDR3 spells CASRSISQTRDNEQFF. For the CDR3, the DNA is TGTGCCAGCAGGTCCATTAGCCAGACGCGCGACAATGAGCAGTTCTTC.

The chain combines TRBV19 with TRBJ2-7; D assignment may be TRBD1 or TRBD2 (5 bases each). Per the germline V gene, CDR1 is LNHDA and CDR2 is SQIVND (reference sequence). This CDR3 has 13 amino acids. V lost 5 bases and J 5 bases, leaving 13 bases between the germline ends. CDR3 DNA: TGTGCCAGTAGTCTTAAGCAGGGAGACGAGCAGTACTTC. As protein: CASSLKQGDEQYF.

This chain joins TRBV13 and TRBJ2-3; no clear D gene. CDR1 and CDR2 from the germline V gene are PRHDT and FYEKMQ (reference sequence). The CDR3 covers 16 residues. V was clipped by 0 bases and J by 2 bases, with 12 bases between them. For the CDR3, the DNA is TGTGCCAGCAGCTTAGGCCACCCTCTGCCCACAGATACGCAGTATTTT. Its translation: CASSLGHPLPTDTQYF.

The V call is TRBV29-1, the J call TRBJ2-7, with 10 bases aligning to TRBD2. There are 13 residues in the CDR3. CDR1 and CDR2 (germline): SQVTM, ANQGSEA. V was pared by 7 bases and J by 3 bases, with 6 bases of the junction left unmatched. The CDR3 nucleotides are TGCAGCGCCCAGCGGGAGGGCCACTACGAGCAGTACTTC. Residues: CSAQREGHYEQYF.

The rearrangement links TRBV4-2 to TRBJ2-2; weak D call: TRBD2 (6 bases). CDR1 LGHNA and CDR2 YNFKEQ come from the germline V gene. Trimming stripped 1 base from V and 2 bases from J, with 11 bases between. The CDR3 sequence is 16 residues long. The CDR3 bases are TGTGCCAGCAGCCAAGCCCGGGAGCCTAACACCGGGGAGCTGTTTTTT. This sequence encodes CASSQAREPNTGELFF.

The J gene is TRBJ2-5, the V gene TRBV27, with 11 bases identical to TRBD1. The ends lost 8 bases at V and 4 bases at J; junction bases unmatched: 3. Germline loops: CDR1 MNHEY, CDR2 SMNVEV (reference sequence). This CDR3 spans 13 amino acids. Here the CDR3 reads CASGQGAGETQYF. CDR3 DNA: TGTGCCAGCGGACAGGGGGCAGGAGAGACCCAGTACTTC.

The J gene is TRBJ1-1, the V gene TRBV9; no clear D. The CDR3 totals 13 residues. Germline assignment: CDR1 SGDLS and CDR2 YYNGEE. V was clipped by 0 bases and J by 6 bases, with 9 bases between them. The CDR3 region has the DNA TGTGCCAGCAGCGTAGGTTCCGGGCCTGAAGCTTTCTTT. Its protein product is CASSVGSGPEAFF. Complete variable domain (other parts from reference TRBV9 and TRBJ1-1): DSGVTQTPKHLITATGQRVTLRCSPRSGDLSVYWYQQSLDQGLQFLIQYYNGEERAKGNILERFSAQQFPDLHSELNLSSLELGDSALYFCASSVGSGPEAFFGQGTRLTVV.

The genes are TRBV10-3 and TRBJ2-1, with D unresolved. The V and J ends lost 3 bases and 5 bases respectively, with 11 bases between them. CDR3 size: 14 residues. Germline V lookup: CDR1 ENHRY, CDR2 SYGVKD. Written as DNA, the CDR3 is TGTGCCATCAGTGACCCGGACCGGCACAATGAGCAGTTCTTC. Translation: CAISDPDRHNEQFF.

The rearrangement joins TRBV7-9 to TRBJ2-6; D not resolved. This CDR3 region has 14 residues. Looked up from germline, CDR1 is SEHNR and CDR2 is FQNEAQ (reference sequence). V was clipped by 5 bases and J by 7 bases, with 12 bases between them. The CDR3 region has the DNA TGTGCCAGCAGCCCCACGTATGGTGCCAACGTCCTGACTTTC. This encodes CASSPTYGANVLTF.

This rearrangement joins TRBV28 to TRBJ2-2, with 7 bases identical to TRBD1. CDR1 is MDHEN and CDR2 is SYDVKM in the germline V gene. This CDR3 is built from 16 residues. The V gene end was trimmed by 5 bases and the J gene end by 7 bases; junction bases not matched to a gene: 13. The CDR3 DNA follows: TGTGCCAGCAGTCCCGATGACAGGGATGGGGACGGGGAGCTGTTTTTT. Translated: CASSPDDRDGDGELFF.

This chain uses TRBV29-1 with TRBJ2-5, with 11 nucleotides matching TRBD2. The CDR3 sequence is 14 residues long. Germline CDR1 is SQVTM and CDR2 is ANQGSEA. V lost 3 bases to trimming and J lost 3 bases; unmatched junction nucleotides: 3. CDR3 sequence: CSVDLSGREETQYF. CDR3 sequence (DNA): TGCAGCGTTGATCTTAGCGGGAGGGAAGAGACCCAGTACTTC. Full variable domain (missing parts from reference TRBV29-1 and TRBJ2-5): SAVISQKPSRDICQRGTSLTIQCQVDSQVTMMFWYRQQPGQSLTLIATANQGSEATYESGFVIDKFPISRPNLTFSTLTVSNMSPEDSSIYLCSVDLSGREETQYFGPGTRLLVL.

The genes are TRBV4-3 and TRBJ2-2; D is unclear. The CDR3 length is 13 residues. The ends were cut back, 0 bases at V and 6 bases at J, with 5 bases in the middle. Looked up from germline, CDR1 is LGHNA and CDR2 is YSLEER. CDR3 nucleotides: TGCGCCAGCAGCCAAGATCTGGCCGGGGAGCTGTTTTTT. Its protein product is CASSQDLAGELFF.

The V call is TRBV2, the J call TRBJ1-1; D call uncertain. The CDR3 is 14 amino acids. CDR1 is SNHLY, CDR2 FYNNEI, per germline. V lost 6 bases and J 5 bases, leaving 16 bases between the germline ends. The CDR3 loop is CASSPGPGATEAFF. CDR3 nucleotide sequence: TGTGCCAGCAGCCCCGGGCCCGGAGCGACTGAAGCTTTCTTT. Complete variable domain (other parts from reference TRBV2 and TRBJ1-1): EPEVTQTPSHQVTQMGQEVILRCVPISNHLYFYWYRQILGQKVEFLVSFYNNEISEKSEIFDDQFSVERPDGSNFTLKIRSTKLEDSAMYFCASSPGPGATEAFFGQGTRLTVV.

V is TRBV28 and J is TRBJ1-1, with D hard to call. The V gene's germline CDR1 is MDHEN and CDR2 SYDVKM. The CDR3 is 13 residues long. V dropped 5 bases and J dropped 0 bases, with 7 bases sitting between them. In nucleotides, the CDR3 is TGTGCCAGCAGTCCTGACCTGAACACTGAAGCTTTCTTT. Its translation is CASSPDLNTEAFF.

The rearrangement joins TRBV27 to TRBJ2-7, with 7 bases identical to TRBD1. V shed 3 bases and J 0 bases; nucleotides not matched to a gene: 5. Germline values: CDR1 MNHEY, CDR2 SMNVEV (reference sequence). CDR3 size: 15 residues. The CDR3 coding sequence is TGTGCCAGCAGTTTTTTTGGGGACAGCTCCTACGAGCAGTACTTC. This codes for CASSFFGDSSYEQYF.

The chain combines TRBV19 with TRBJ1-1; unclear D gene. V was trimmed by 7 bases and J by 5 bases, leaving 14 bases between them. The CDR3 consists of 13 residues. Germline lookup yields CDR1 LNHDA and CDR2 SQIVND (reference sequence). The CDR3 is CASIPLWGTEAFF. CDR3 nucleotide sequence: TGTGCCAGTATACCTTTGTGGGGTACTGAAGCTTTCTTT.

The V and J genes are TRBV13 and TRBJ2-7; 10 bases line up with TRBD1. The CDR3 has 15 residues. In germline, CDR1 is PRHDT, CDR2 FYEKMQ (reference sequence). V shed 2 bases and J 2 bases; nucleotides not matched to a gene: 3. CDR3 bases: TGTGCCAGCAGCTTATCCGGACAGGGGGCCTACGAGCAGTACTTC. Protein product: CASSLSGQGAYEQYF.

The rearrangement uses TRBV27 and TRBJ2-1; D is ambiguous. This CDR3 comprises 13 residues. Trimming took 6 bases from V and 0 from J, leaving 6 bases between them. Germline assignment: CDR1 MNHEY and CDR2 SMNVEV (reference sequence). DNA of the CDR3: TGTGCCAGCAGCCCAACCTCCTACAATGAGCAGTTCTTC. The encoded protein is CASSPTSYNEQFF.

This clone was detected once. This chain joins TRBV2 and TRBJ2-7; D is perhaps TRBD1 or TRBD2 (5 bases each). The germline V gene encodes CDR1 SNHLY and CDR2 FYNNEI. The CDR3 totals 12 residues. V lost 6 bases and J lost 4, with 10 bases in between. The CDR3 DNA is TGTGCCAGCAGGGGGGACCGGTACGAGCAGTACTTC. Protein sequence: CASRGDRYEQYF.